These T cell receptor beta chains were read from a single sample in a study of blood T cell repertoires in COVID-19. TCRdb's table, derived via immunoSEQ multiplex PCR, lists solely in-frame clones and lacks some. Of about 220,000 clones in the sample, about four fifths were seen once. Source material: peripheral blood. The receptor source for this set is a woman under 40 who had recovered from COVID-19. Each CDR3 is given with its conserved first and last residue. D genes are given only for firm matches. The size entry is marked missing in some rows and otherwise reads once, few, many or a size class.

j_call,v_call,d_call,clone_size,cdr3_nt,cdr3_aa
TRBJ2-1,TRBV19,TRBD2,.,TGTGCCAGTAGTATAATAGGGCTAGCGGGAAGGAATGAGCAGTTCTTC,CASSIIGLAGRNEQFF
TRBJ2-7,TRBV7-9,.,.,TGTGCCAGCAGCCCGACCACCAGGGTCTACGAGCAGTACTTC,CASSPTTRVYEQYF
TRBJ1-5,TRBV9,.,few,TGTGCCAGCAGCGTAGATCCGTCTCGCAATCAGCCCCAGCATTTT,CASSVDPSRNQPQHF
TRBJ2-6,TRBV19,.,.,TGTGCCAGTAGCGGGCGGGACTCTGGGGCCAACGTCCTGACTTTT,CASSGRDSGANVLTF
TRBJ1-1,TRBV19,.,.,TGTGCCAGTAGTATAGACGGGAGGGGGAACACTGAAGCTTTCTTT,CASSIDGRGNTEAFF
TRBJ1-2,TRBV3-1/TRBV3-2,TRBD1,.,TGTGCCAGCAGATTATATGCCTTGCAATTACAGGGGCTGGATAACTATGGCTACACCTTC,CASRLYALQLQGLDNYGYTF
TRBJ2-5,TRBV5-1,.,.,TGCGCCAGCAGCTTTTTCCGCCGAGCTATCGGCGGGGAGACCCAGTACTTC,CASSFFRRAIGGETQYF
TRBJ1-1,TRBV15,.,.,TGTGCCACCAGCGCCCTAGATCGACTCAACACTGAAGCTTTCTTT,CATSALDRLNTEAFF
TRBJ1-2,TRBV14,TRBD1,.,TGTGCCAGCAGCCCGGCAGATGGAAAAGGGGGCATTTTTGGCTACACCTTC,CASSPADGKGGIFGYTF
TRBJ2-7,TRBV29-1,.,.,TGCAGCGTCCTCAGGGGCAGCGACGAGCAGTACTTC,CSVLRGSDEQYF
TRBJ2-5,TRBV5-1,.,.,TGCGCCAGCAGCTCCCACGGGACACATCCTCATCGGGGAGAGACCCAGTACTTC,CASSSHGTHPHRGETQYF
TRBJ2-7,TRBV27,TRBD2,.,TGTGCCAGCAGCCGCTCATTCAGCGGGAGTCTTTACGAGCAGTACTTC,CASSRSFSGSLYEQYF
TRBJ1-1,TRBV24-1,.,.,TGTGCCACCAGTGAAAGAACAGCAGTATTCTTT,CATSERTAVFF
TRBJ2-5,TRBV4-1,TRBD2,.,TGCGCCAGCAGCAAGGGACTAGCGGGAGCTAGACAAGAGACCCAGTACTTC,CASSKGLAGARQETQYF
TRBJ2-1,TRBV6-5,TRBD2,.,TGTGCCAGCAGTTACGGAGCGGGAGCTTCCAATGAGCAGTTCTTC,CASSYGAGASNEQFF
TRBJ2-1,TRBV7-9,TRBD2,once,TGTGCCAGCAGCTTAGACGGGAGGGGGAATGAGCAGTTCTTC,CASSLDGRGNEQFF
TRBJ2-7,TRBV27,TRBD2,.,TGTGCCAGCAGGGTTAGCGGGAGCCCCTCCTACGAGCAGTACTTC,CASRVSGSPSYEQYF
TRBJ2-1,TRBV5-1,TRBD2,few,TGCGCCAGCAGCTTACGACTAGCGGATTACAATGAGCAGTTCTTC,CASSLRLADYNEQFF
TRBJ1-2,TRBV27,.,few,TGTGCCAGCAGTTTTTCCTCGCAGGCTACCTTCTATGGCTACACCTTC,CASSFSSQATFYGYTF
TRBJ2-2,TRBV6-4,.,.,TGTGCCAGCAGTGACGGGGCTACCGGGGAGCTGTTTTTT,CASSDGATGELFF
TRBJ1-2,TRBV9,TRBD1,few,TGTGCCAGCAGCGCCGGACAGGCCACAGGTGGCTACACCTTC,CASSAGQATGGYTF
TRBJ2-1,TRBV4-1,.,.,TGCGCCAGCAGCCAAGATTCCCCAATTGAGCAGTTCTTC,CASSQDSPIEQFF
TRBJ2-7,TRBV4-1,TRBD1,many,TGCGCCAGCAGCCTCGCGACAGGGGTCTTCTACGAGCAGTACTTC,CASSLATGVFYEQYF
TRBJ2-3,TRBV7-9,.,few,TGTGCCAGCAGCCGTCGATCAGAGGCAGATACGCAGTATTTT,CASSRRSEADTQYF
TRBJ2-6,TRBV2,.,.,TGTGCCAGCAGTGACAGGGCCGGGGCCAACGTCCTGACTTTC,CASSDRAGANVLTF
TRBJ2-7,TRBV11-2,.,few,TGTGCCAGCAGCTCCGCCTACAGATACGAGCAGTACTTC,CASSSAYRYEQYF
TRBJ1-1,TRBV5-4,TRBD1,.,TGTGCCAGCAGCTCGTCACAGGGGGCTGACACTGAAGCTTTCTTT,CASSSSQGADTEAFF
TRBJ2-7,TRBV5-1,TRBD1,.,TGCGCCAGCAGCTTGGAGTGGGGACAGGGGAGTAACGAGCAGTACTTC,CASSLEWGQGSNEQYF
TRBJ1-1,TRBV19,.,.,TGTGCCAGTATGACAGGAACGACACCGAACACTGAAGCTTTCTTT,CASMTGTTPNTEAFF
TRBJ2-7,TRBV30,TRBD1,once,TGTGCCTGGGTGACCGGGACAGGATCCTACGAGCAGTACTTC,CAWVTGTGSYEQYF
TRBJ2-3,TRBV5-6,.,.,TGTGCCAGCAGCTTGGCCTTTGGTCAGTACTACACAGATACGCAGTATTTT,CASSLAFGQYYTDTQYF
TRBJ1-2,TRBV12-3/TRBV12-4,TRBD1,.,TGTGCCAGCAGTTTAGAGGGGGCGTATGGCTACACCTTC,CASSLEGAYGYTF
TRBJ2-1,TRBV5-3,TRBD2,.,TGTGCCAGAAGCACGATCCGAGGACTAGCGGGTTCCCACAATGAGCAGTTCTTC,CARSTIRGLAGSHNEQFF
TRBJ1-2,TRBV6-4,.,.,TGTGCCAGCAACCGACTCTATGGCTACACCTTC,CASNRLYGYTF
TRBJ2-1,TRBV18,.,.,TGTGCCAGCTCACCAACTTTCAATGAGCAGTTCTTC,CASSPTFNEQFF
TRBJ1-1,TRBV4-1,.,.,TGCGCCAGCAGCCTACGAGAAGGGACATTATTGAACACTGAAGCTTTCTTT,CASSLREGTLLNTEAFF
TRBJ2-7,TRBV3-1/TRBV3-2,.,.,TGTGCCAGCAGCCAAGGAGGACTCAATTTAGCCTACGAGCAGTACTTC,CASSQGGLNLAYEQYF
TRBJ2-7,TRBV19,.,.,TGTGCCAGTAGTATTGTGGACGGAGGCTACGAGCAGTACTTC,CASSIVDGGYEQYF
TRBJ2-7,TRBV29-1,TRBD1,.,TGCAGCGGCAAGACAGGGGGCCGTCACGAGCAGTACTTC,CSGKTGGRHEQYF
TRBJ2-5,TRBV28,.,.,TGTGCCAGCAGCTTACAGGGCACCCAGTACTTC,CASSLQGTQYF
TRBJ2-7,TRBV18,TRBD1,.,TGTGCCAGCTCGCCGCCGGGACAGGGGTTCTACGAGCAGTACTTC,CASSPPGQGFYEQYF
TRBJ1-1,TRBV9,TRBD1,.,TGTGCCAGCAGCCCCACAGGGGATGGTGAAGCTTTCTTT,CASSPTGDGEAFF
TRBJ2-1,TRBV27,TRBD2,.,TGTGCCAGCAGTCCTTTTCCACTAGCGAGATTCGGCGGTGAGCAGTTCTTC,CASSPFPLARFGGEQFF
TRBJ2-1,TRBV6-4,.,.,TGTGCCAGCAGTGTCGGACTTTCCCGGGGCAATGAGCAGTTCTTC,CASSVGLSRGNEQFF
TRBJ2-1,TRBV3-1/TRBV3-2,TRBD2,.,TGTGCCAGCAGCCAAGATTTTAGCGGGGGACCTTCCAATGAGCAGTTCTTC,CASSQDFSGGPSNEQFF
TRBJ2-1,TRBV27,.,.,TGTGCCAGCAGTTTATTTCACCCTTCGCGGGATGGGGAGCAGTTCTTC,CASSLFHPSRDGEQFF
TRBJ2-1,TRBV7-7,TRBD2,.,TGTGCTAGCAGCCCATTTGGAGCGGGAGAGGTGGAGGACTCCTACAATGAGCAGTTCTTC,CASSPFGAGEVEDSYNEQFF
TRBJ2-3,TRBV2,.,.,TGTGCCAGCAGCTATTCAGATACGCAGTATTTT,CASSYSDTQYF
TRBJ2-2,TRBV4-2,TRBD2,.,TGTGCCAGCAGCCCAGGACTAGCGGGAGAAGCCGGGGAGCTGTTTTTT,CASSPGLAGEAGELFF
TRBJ1-5,TRBV18,.,.,TGTGCCAGCTCACCAGACAGTTCCCGCAATCAGCCCCAGCATTTT,CASSPDSSRNQPQHF
TRBJ1-2,TRBV27,.,.,TGTGCCAGCAGTTGGTATACGAGTGGGCGAAACTATGGCTACACCTTC,CASSWYTSGRNYGYTF